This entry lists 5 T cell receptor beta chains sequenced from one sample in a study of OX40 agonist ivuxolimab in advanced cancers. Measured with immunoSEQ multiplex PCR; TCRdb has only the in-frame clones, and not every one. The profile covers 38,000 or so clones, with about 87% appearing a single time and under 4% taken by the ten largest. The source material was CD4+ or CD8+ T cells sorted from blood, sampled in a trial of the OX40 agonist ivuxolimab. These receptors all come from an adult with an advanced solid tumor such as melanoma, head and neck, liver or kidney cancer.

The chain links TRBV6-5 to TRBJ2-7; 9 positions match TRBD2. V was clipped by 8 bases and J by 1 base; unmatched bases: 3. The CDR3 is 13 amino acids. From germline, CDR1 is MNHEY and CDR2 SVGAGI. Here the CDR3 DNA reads TGTGCCAGCTCACTAGCGGGTTCCTACGAGCAGTACTTC. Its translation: CASSLAGSYEQYF.

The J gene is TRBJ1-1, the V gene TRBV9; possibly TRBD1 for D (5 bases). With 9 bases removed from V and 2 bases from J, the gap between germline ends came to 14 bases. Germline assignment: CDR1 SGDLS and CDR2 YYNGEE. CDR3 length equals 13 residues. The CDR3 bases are TGTGCCACCTCCAGAGGGGATAACACTGAAGCTTTCTTT. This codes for CATSRGDNTEAFF.

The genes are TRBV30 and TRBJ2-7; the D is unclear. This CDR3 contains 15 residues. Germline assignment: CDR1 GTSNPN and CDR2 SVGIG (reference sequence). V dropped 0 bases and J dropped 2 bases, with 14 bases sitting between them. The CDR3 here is CAWSVLSTAPYEQYF. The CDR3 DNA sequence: TGTGCCTGGAGTGTACTTTCGACGGCACCCTACGAGCAGTACTTC.

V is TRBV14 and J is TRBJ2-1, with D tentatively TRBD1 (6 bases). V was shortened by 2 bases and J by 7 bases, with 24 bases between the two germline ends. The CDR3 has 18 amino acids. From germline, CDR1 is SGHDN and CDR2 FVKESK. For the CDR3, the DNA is TGTGCCAGCAGCCAATGGATGGGGATGAGGGGGTCGGAAAATGAGCAGTTCTTC. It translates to CASSQWMGMRGSENEQFF.

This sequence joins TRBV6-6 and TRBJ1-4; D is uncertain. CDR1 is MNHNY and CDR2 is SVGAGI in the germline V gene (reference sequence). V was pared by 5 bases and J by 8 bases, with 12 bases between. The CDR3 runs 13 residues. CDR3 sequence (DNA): TGTGCCAGCAGTCTTAGTGGGTGGGAAAAACTGTTTTTT. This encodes CASSLSGWEKLFF.